This T cell receptor beta chain was identified in a study of blood T cell repertoires in COVID-19. Study in general: The United States, Italy and Spain supplied acute and convalescent COVID-19 samples. Sources were T cells, B-cell-depleted T cells, or PBMCs; the material itself was cDNA or gDNA.

Study processing details: Amplification of reference gene primers was used by the study to estimate nucleated cell counts. TCRdb keeps only in-frame clones here, not all; method: immunoSEQ multiplex PCR. V and J calls and clone size follow that table, whereas D and trimming were derived from the DNA. The profile shows about 210,000 clones, 65% to 90% of them singletons. The Seattle patients, enrolled during active infection, were followed longitudinally. Germline-derived CDR1 and CDR2 are KGHDR and SFDVKD. The CDR3 contains 13 residues. V was trimmed by 7 bases and J by 5 bases, leaving 13 bases between them.

Sequencing input: peripheral blood. V and J are TRBV24-1 and TRBJ1-1, with D possibly matching TRBD1 (6 bases). The source of this sequence is a man aged 50 to 60 with COVID-19, enrolled during active disease. CDR3 in amino acids: CATRDSWETEAFF. The CDR3 DNA reads as TGTGCCACCAGGGACAGCTGGGAGACTGAAGCTTTCTTT.